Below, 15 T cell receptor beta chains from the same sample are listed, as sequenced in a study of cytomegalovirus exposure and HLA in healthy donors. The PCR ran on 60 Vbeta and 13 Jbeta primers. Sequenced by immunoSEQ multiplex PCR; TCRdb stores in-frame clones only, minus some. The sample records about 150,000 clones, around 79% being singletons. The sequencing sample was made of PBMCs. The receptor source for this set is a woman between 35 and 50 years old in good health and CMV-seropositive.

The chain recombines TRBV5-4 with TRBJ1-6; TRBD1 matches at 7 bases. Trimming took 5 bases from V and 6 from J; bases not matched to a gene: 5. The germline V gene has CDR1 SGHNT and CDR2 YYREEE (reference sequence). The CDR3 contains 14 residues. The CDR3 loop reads CASREGTVNSPLHF. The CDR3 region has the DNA TGTGCCAGCAGAGAAGGGACAGTTAATTCACCCCTCCACTTT. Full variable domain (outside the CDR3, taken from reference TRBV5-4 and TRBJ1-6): ETGVTQSPTHLIKTRGQQVTLRCSSQSGHNTVSWYQQALGQGPQFIFQYYREEENGRGNFPPRFSGLQFPNYSSELNVNALELDDSALYLCASREGTVNSPLHFGNGTRLTVT.

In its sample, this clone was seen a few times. The CDR3 nucleotides read TGTGCCAGCAGTCTTAGCGGGAGCTCCTACAATGAGCAGTTCTTC. Protein product: CASSLSGSSYNEQFF. The V call is TRBV2, the J call TRBJ2-1, with TRBD2 identical over 9 bases. The CDR3 covers 15 residues. V shed 5 bases and J 0 bases; nucleotides not matched to a gene: 2. Germline V gene lookup returns CDR1 SNHLY and CDR2 FYNNEI.

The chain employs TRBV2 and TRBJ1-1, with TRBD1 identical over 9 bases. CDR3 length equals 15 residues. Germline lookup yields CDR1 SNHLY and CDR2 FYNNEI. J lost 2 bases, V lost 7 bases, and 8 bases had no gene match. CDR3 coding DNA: TGTGCCAGCACCCGAATGGACAGGGGTAACACTGAAGCTTTCTTT. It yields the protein CASTRMDRGNTEAFF.

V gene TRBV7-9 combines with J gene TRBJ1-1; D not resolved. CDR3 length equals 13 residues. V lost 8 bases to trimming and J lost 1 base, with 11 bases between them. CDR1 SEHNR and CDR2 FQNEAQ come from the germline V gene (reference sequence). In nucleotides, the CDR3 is TGTGCCAGCCTCGGCGGAGGGAACACTGAAGCTTTCTTT. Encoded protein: CASLGGGNTEAFF.

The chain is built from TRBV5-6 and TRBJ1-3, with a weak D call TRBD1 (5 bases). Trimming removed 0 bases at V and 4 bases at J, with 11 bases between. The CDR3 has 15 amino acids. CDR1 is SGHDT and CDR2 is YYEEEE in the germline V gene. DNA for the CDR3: TGTGCCAGCAGCTTGGCCTCAGGGTCCGGAAACACCATATATTTT. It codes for CASSLASGSGNTIYF.

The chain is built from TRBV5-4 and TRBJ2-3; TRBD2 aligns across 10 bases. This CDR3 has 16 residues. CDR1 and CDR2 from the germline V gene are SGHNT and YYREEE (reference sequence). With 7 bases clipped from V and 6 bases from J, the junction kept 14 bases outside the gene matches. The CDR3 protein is CASSPKSGGASDTQYF. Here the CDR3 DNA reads TGTGCCAGCTCCCCAAAGAGCGGGGGGGCATCTGATACGCAGTATTTT.

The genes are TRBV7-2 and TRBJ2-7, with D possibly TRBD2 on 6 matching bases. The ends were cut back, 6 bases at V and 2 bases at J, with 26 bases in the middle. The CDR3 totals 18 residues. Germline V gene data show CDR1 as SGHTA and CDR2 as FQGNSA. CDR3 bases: TGTGCCAGCAGTCTTCGGACTATCGGGGGAATGAAAACCTACGAGCAGTACTTC. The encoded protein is CASSLRTIGGMKTYEQYF.

The chain's CDR3 is CASSSDREQYF. CDR3 nucleotide sequence: TGTGCCAGCTCATCCGACAGGGAGCAGTACTTC. The rearrangement joins TRBV18 to TRBJ2-7; tentatively, D is TRBD1 (6 bases). The CDR3 spans 11 residues. V was shortened by 5 bases and J by 7 bases, with 9 bases between the two germline ends. Germline assignment: CDR1 KGHSH and CDR2 LQKENI.

CDR3: CASSDLPNYEQYF. The CDR3 DNA reads TGTGCCAGCAGCGACTTGCCGAACTACGAGCAGTACTTC. The chain joins TRBV4-2 to TRBJ2-7; D remains ambiguous. The CDR3 contains 13 residues. V gave up 5 bases and J gave up 3 bases, with 11 bases separating them. Germline values: CDR1 LGHNA, CDR2 YNFKEQ.

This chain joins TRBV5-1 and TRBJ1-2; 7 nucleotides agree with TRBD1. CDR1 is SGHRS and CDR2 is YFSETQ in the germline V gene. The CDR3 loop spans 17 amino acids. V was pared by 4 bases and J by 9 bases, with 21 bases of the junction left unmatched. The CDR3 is CASSRGEGAISVESYTF. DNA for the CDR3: TGCGCCAGCAGCCGAGGTGAGGGGGCGATCTCAGTAGAGAGCTACACCTTC.

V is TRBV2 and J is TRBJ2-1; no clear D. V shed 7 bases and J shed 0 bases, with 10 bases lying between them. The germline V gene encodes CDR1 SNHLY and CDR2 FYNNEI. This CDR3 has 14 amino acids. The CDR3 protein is CASTISSSYNEQFF. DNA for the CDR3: TGTGCCAGCACTATTTCGAGCTCCTACAATGAGCAGTTCTTC.

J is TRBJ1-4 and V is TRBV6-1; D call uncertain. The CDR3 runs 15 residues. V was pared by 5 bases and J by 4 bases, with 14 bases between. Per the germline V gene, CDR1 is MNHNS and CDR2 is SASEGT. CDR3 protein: CASSWTISGNEKLFF. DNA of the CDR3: TGTGCCAGCAGTTGGACTATTTCGGGTAATGAAAAACTGTTTTTT.

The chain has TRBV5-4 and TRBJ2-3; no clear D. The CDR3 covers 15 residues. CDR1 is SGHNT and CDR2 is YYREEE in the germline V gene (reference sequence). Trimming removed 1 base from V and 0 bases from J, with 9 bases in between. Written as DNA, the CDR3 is TGTGCCAGCAGCTTGAAGTCAACTAGCACAGATACGCAGTATTTT. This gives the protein CASSLKSTSTDTQYF.

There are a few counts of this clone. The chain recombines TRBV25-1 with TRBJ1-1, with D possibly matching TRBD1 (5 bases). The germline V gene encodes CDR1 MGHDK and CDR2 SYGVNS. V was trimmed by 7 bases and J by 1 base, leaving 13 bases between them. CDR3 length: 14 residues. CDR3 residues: CASTLGTGNTEAFF. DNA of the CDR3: TGTGCCAGCACCCTCGGGACTGGGAACACTGAAGCTTTCTTT.

CDR3 residues: CASSLPRGGGSYNEQFF. The CDR3 DNA sequence: TGTGCCAGCAGTCTACCTCGTGGAGGAGGGTCCTACAATGAGCAGTTCTTC. J is TRBJ2-1 and V is TRBV28; D perhaps matches TRBD2 (6 bases). V was pared by 5 bases and J by 1 base, with 18 bases between. Germline V gives CDR1 MDHEN, CDR2 SYDVKM. The CDR3 is made up of 17 amino acids.